What follows are 25 T cell receptor beta chains derived from one specimen sequenced in a study of shared clonotypes between healthy human individuals. Positively selected for CCR7, the CD45RO-negative cells used as naive CD8 cells excluded terminally differentiated effector memory CD45RA+ cells. The method was immunoSEQ multiplex PCR; TCRdb's version includes in-frame clones alone and lacks a portion of them. Of under 1 million clones listed, over 90% were seen once; the top ten hold 24%. The sample taken for sequencing was naive CD8+ T cells sorted from blood. These receptors were collected from a man aged 30-40 years in good health.

The chain links TRBV29-1 to TRBJ2-2, with 9 bases fitting TRBD2. The CDR3 is 14 residues long. From germline, CDR1 is SQVTM and CDR2 ANQGSEA. After removal of 6 bases from V and 5 bases from J, the junction contained 7 bases not matched to a gene. CDR3 amino acids: CSVSAGGPTGELFF. In nucleotides, the CDR3 is TGCAGCGTATCCGCGGGAGGGCCAACCGGGGAGCTGTTTTTT.

The chain employs TRBV19 and TRBJ2-7, with 9 bases lining up with TRBD1. J lost 5 bases, V lost 1 base, and 9 bases had no gene match. Germline V gives CDR1 LNHDA, CDR2 SQIVND (reference sequence). The CDR3 consists of 16 residues. CDR3 nucleotides: TGTGCCAGTAGTATAGCTGAAACAGGGGGCTTCAACGAGCAGTACTTC. It encodes CASSIAETGGFNEQYF.

The rearrangement links TRBV14 to TRBJ1-1; D might be TRBD1 (5 bases). CDR3 length equals 14 residues. V was pared by 3 bases and J by 1 base, with 9 bases between. Looked up from germline, CDR1 is SGHDN and CDR2 is FVKESK. The CDR3 protein is CASSQGLRNTEAFF. Written as DNA, the CDR3 is TGTGCCAGCAGCCAGGGACTGCGGAACACTGAAGCTTTCTTT.

Worth noting for this clone: Other DNA sequences in the same sample also yield this CDR3. The rearrangement uses TRBV2 and TRBJ1-5; tentatively, D is TRBD1 (5 bases). CDR1 is SNHLY and CDR2 is FYNNEI in the germline V gene. CDR3 size: 14 residues. The ends were cut back, 3 bases at V and 1 base at J, with 7 bases in the middle. CDR3 nucleotides: TGTGCCAGCAGTGAGGGGGTAAGCAATCAGCCCCAGCATTTT. Residues: CASSEGVSNQPQHF.

This chain uses TRBV28 with TRBJ2-7; either TRBD1 or TRBD2 may fit D (6 bases each). Germline CDR1 and CDR2: MDHEN and SYDVKM. The V gene lost 6 bases and the J gene lost 10 bases, with 22 bases spanning the gap. The CDR3 is 14 residues long. Written as DNA, the CDR3 is TGTGCCAGCAGCCTTAATAACGGGGGCCCATATCAGTACTTC. As protein: CASSLNNGGPYQYF. The whole variable domain, filled in from reference TRBV28 and TRBJ2-7, reads DVKVTQSSRYLVKRTGEKVFLECVQDMDHENMFWYRQDPGLGLRLIYFSYDVKMKEKGDIPEGYSVSREKKERFSLILESASTNQTSMYLCASSLNNGGPYQYFGPGTRLTVT.

The chain combines TRBV27 with TRBJ2-1; 8 bases align to TRBD2. The CDR3 runs 17 residues. The germline V gene has CDR1 MNHEY and CDR2 SMNVEV (reference sequence). After removal of 5 bases from V and 6 bases from J, the junction contained 15 bases not matched to a gene. CDR3 residues: CASSPILAGGYPNEQFF. The CDR3 DNA is TGTGCCAGCAGTCCTATTCTCGCGGGAGGTTATCCCAATGAGCAGTTCTTC.

The chain uses TRBV5-5 and TRBJ2-7; 11 bases are a match to TRBD2. CDR1 and CDR2 from the germline V gene are SGHKS and YYEKEE (reference sequence). Trimming at V came to 4 bases and at J to 3 bases, leaving 9 bases not matched to a gene. CDR3 length: 16 amino acids. The CDR3 region has the DNA TGTGCCAGCAGCCCCCTACTAGCGGGAGTATTCTACGAGCAGTACTTC. The encoded protein is CASSPLLAGVFYEQYF.

V and J are TRBV28 and TRBJ2-7, with D uncertain. Trimming took 2 bases from V and 0 from J, leaving 5 bases between them. Germline loops: CDR1 MDHEN, CDR2 SYDVKM. This CDR3 spans 13 amino acids. Here the CDR3 reads CASSLGHSYEQYF. The CDR3 region has the DNA TGTGCCAGCAGTTTAGGGCACTCCTACGAGCAGTACTTC.

This chain uses TRBV27 with TRBJ2-7, with a possible D match to TRBD1 (5 bases). CDR3 length equals 15 residues. Germline V lookup: CDR1 MNHEY, CDR2 SMNVEV (reference sequence). V was cut by 7 bases and J by 3 bases, with 19 bases left in between. Here the CDR3 reads CASIHFAGQNYEQYF. CDR3 DNA: TGTGCCAGCATTCATTTTGCAGGGCAAAACTACGAGCAGTACTTC.

The rearrangement joins TRBV27 to TRBJ2-5, with TRBD2 matching over 8 bases. V trimming: 3 bases; J trimming: 1 base; junction bases outside the gene matches: 4. This CDR3 has 15 residues. Germline V lookup: CDR1 MNHEY, CDR2 SMNVEV (reference sequence). The CDR3 spells CASSFSSGTQETQYF. CDR3 coding DNA: TGTGCCAGCAGTTTCAGTAGCGGGACCCAAGAGACCCAGTACTTC.

This clone appeared once. The rearrangement joins TRBV10-2 to TRBJ2-6; D ambiguous. This CDR3 comprises 20 residues. V was shortened by 6 bases and J by 0 bases, with 24 bases between the two germline ends. Per the germline V gene, CDR1 is WSHSY and CDR2 is SAAADI. CDR3 in amino acids: CASRGTDRTLSYSGANVLTF. Here the CDR3 DNA reads TGCGCCAGCAGAGGTACGGACCGTACTCTTTCGTACTCTGGGGCCAACGTCCTGACTTTC.

This clone was picked up one time. V and J are TRBV7-9 and TRBJ2-7; TRBD2 matches 8 bases. V lost 2 bases, J lost 2 bases, and 8 bases stayed unmatched. CDR1 and CDR2 from the germline V gene are SEHNR and FQNEAQ (reference sequence). The CDR3 extends over 16 amino acids. CDR3 DNA sequence: TGTGCCAGCAGCTTATCGGTAGGACTAGCTACCTACGAGCAGTACTTC. Residues: CASSLSVGLATYEQYF.

The V call is TRBV28, the J call TRBJ2-1; TRBD2 matches at 10 bases. CDR1 and CDR2 from the germline V gene are MDHEN and SYDVKM. V shed 6 bases, J shed 1 base, and the junction held 18 bases outside the gene matches. The CDR3 is 20 residues long. The CDR3 DNA reads as TGTGCCAGCAGGACAAGGGGGATCCTAGCGGGAGATAAATCCTACAATGAGCAGTTCTTC. Encoded protein: CASRTRGILAGDKSYNEQFF.

The chain carries TRBV7-9 and TRBJ2-7, with 7 bases that match TRBD2. This CDR3 is built from 17 residues. Germline CDR1 SEHNR, CDR2 FQNEAQ (reference sequence). Unmatched junction bases numbered 18, after V lost 3 bases and J lost 7 bases. CDR3 protein: CASSFSLTLGLAEEQYF. The CDR3 nucleotides are TGTGCCAGCAGCTTTAGCCTGACCCTGGGCCTAGCGGAGGAGCAGTACTTC.

This clone was detected only once. The chain recombines TRBV7-6 with TRBJ2-1; TRBD2 aligns across 7 bases. The CDR3 has 15 residues. Losses at the gene ends were 1 base for V and 10 bases for J; bases not matched to a gene: 10. The germline CDR1 and CDR2 sequences are SGHVS and FNYEAQ. In nucleotides, the CDR3 is TGTGCCAGCAGCTTAGTGGCGGGAGAGGTGGGGGAGCAGTTCTTC. Its translation is CASSLVAGEVGEQFF.

This clone was seen just once. The V gene is TRBV27, the J gene TRBJ2-7; the D gene is possibly TRBD2 (5 bases). CDR3 length equals 12 residues. V lost 8 bases to trimming and J lost 3 bases, with 11 bases between them. Germline V lookup: CDR1 MNHEY, CDR2 SMNVEV (reference sequence). The CDR3 DNA sequence: TGTGCCAGCGGGCAGGAGGACTACGAGCAGTACTTC. It codes for CASGQEDYEQYF.

The chain links TRBV19 to TRBJ1-5; D is unclear. V shed 5 bases and J shed 8 bases, with 10 bases lying between them. This CDR3 has 12 residues. Germline CDR1 reads LNHDA; CDR2 reads SQIVND (reference sequence). In nucleotides, the CDR3 is TGTGCCAGTAGTCCCTTCAGGAAGCCCCAGCATTTT. This encodes CASSPFRKPQHF.

V usage is TRBV28 and J usage is TRBJ1-2, with a tentative D call TRBD1 (5 bases). In germline, CDR1 is MDHEN, CDR2 SYDVKM. There are 16 residues in the CDR3. V dropped 6 bases and J dropped 0 bases, with 17 bases sitting between them. CDR3 protein: CASSPPPGTSNYGYTF. CDR3 in DNA: TGTGCCAGCAGCCCTCCCCCAGGGACTTCTAACTATGGCTACACCTTC.

The chain employs TRBV6-6 and TRBJ1-4, with a weak D call TRBD1 (6 bases). CDR1 is MNHNY and CDR2 is SVGAGI in the germline V gene (reference sequence). This CDR3 region has 16 residues. The V end lost 0 bases, the J end lost 5 bases, and 13 bases lay between the germline ends. The CDR3 protein is CASSYSLRTENEKLFF. CDR3 sequence (DNA): TGTGCCAGCAGTTACTCGCTTCGGACAGAGAATGAAAAACTGTTTTTT.

This clone occurred once. The rearrangement uses TRBV21-1 and TRBJ2-7; whether TRBD1, the table's D call, matches the DNA was not checked. TRBV21-1 is a pseudogene segment. This CDR3 has 14 residues. The CDR3 sequence is CASTNPGQTYEQYF. CDR3 nucleotides: TGTGCCAGCACAAATCCGGGACAAACCTACGAGCAGTACTTC.

The chain joins TRBV5-1 to TRBJ1-1; the match to TRBD1 covers 8 bases. Per the germline V gene, CDR1 is SGHRS and CDR2 is YFSETQ. CDR3 length: 15 residues. V lost 5 bases, J lost 8 bases, and 14 bases stayed unmatched. The CDR3 protein is CASSFPGQDLTEAFF. DNA of the CDR3: TGCGCCAGCAGTTTTCCGGGACAGGACTTAACCGAAGCTTTCTTT.

V and J are TRBV2 and TRBJ1-4, with D perhaps matching TRBD1 (5 bases). From germline, CDR1 is SNHLY and CDR2 FYNNEI. Trimming removed 8 bases at V and 6 bases at J, with 19 bases between. The CDR3 runs 15 residues. The CDR3 nucleotides read TGTGCCAGCGACTACTTGGGGGAGTTGGATGAAAAACTGTTTTTT. It is translated as CASDYLGELDEKLFF. The full variable domain, rest sourced from reference TRBV2 and TRBJ1-4, is EPEVTQTPSHQVTQMGQEVILRCVPISNHLYFYWYRQILGQKVEFLVSFYNNEISEKSEIFDDQFSVERPDGSNFTLKIRSTKLEDSAMYFCASDYLGELDEKLFFGSGTQLSVL.

This chain connects TRBV18 to TRBJ2-1; D not certain. The length of the CDR3 is 13 residues. Germline V gene data show CDR1 as KGHSH and CDR2 as LQKENI. The V gene lost 4 bases and the J gene lost 7 bases, with 11 bases spanning the gap. CDR3 in amino acids: CASSRPVGNEQFF. In DNA, the CDR3 is TGTGCCAGCTCACGTCCAGTAGGGAATGAGCAGTTCTTC.

The rearrangement uses TRBV7-9 and TRBJ1-1; no reliable D call. The CDR3 spans 14 residues. The ends were cut back, 1 base at V and 3 bases at J, with 9 bases in the middle. Germline CDR1 and CDR2: SEHNR and FQNEAQ (reference sequence). The CDR3 spells CASSLEDADTEAFF. The DNA for the CDR3 is TGTGCCAGCAGCTTAGAGGACGCGGACACTGAAGCTTTCTTT.

The genes are TRBV7-6 and TRBJ1-1; D gene unclear. Trimming left V 5 bases short and J 3 bases short, with 13 bases between. The length of the CDR3 is 14 residues. The germline CDR1 and CDR2 sequences are SGHVS and FNYEAQ. For the CDR3, the DNA is TGTGCCAGCAGCCCTTTCGGGTCAGACACTGAAGCTTTCTTT. It codes for CASSPFGSDTEAFF.